The clone carrying this T cell receptor (beta chain) was counted many times. Antigen unknown. The sample is drawn from a study of early T cells in non-severe SARS-CoV-2 infection. Study-level information: Sequencing input comprised bulk RNA from unsorted whole blood; chain pairing was not available.

Findings and limits, study-wide: Anti-spike CD8 responses were favored in VDJdb matching, and private and CD4 specificities were missed.

cDNA molecules, individually, were tagged with unique molecular identifiers. TCRdb reprocessed the 5' RACE reads via MiXCR and lists one record per CDR3 protein. The sample has 35,000 to 45,000 distinct CDR3 sequences, roughly 5% seen once. V lost 9 bases and J lost 5, with 9 bases in between. The CDR3 runs 11 residues. The sample was whole blood. J is TRBJ2-3 and V is TRBV12-3 or TRBV12-4, with D unclear. The sequence came from an adult who was a healthcare worker with PCR-confirmed SARS-CoV-2 infection or an uninfected control (not recorded which). CDR3 nucleotide sequence: TGTGCCAGTCGGTCAGTAGATACGCAGTATTTT. Translated, it gives CASRSVDTQYF.